The 22 T cell receptor beta chains given below trace back to one sample, sequenced in a study of cytotoxic CD8 clonotypes in ibrutinib-treated CLL. Clones were sequenced by immunoSEQ multiplex PCR, and TCRdb holds only the in-frame ones, with some missing. The profile shows 70,000 to 80,000 clones, 80% of them singletons. The sample here was PBMCs, taken at disease progression, from a patient treated with ibrutinib. These TCRs come from a human donor with chronic lymphocytic leukemia.

The chain employs TRBV12-2 and TRBJ1-5. TRBV12-2 is designated a pseudogene. The CDR3 covers 14 residues. DNA of the CDR3: TGTGCAAGTCGCGCGGACGGACCGGGGAGGCCCCAGCATTTT. Protein sequence: CASRADGPGRPQHF.

The chain employs TRBV7-6 and TRBJ2-6; D remains ambiguous. This CDR3 contains 13 residues. The V gene's germline CDR1 is SGHVS and CDR2 FNYEAQ. V was trimmed by 5 bases and J by 3 bases, leaving 5 bases between them. The CDR3 spells CASSPLGANVLTF. The CDR3, as DNA: TGTGCCAGCAGCCCCCTTGGGGCCAACGTCCTGACTTTC.

The chain carries TRBV11-1 and TRBJ2-1; 8 nucleotides agree with TRBD2. Germline V gene data show CDR1 as SGHAT and CDR2 as FQDESV (reference sequence). This CDR3 is built from 17 residues. V dropped 4 bases and J dropped 1; count of bases not matched to a gene: 9. The CDR3 protein is CASSSEVAGISYNEQFF. The CDR3 bases are TGTGCCAGCAGCTCCGAGGTAGCGGGAATATCCTACAATGAGCAGTTCTTC.

The chain carries TRBV29-1 and TRBJ1-1, with D perhaps matching TRBD1 (6 bases). From germline, CDR1 is SQVTM and CDR2 ANQGSEA. V was cut by 8 bases and J by 0 bases, with 19 bases left in between. This CDR3 region has 15 residues. The CDR3 sequence: CSSHRQGIMNTEAFF. The CDR3 nucleotides are TGCAGCTCACATAGGCAGGGGATCATGAACACTGAAGCTTTCTTT.

The CDR3 bases are TGTGCCAGCAGTTACTCGGACACCTCTGGAAACACCATATATTTT. Protein product: CASSYSDTSGNTIYF. The chain combines TRBV6-5 with TRBJ1-3, with TRBD1 as a possible D gene (5 bases). CDR1 is MNHEY, CDR2 SVGAGI, per germline. Trimming took off 0 bases at V and 0 bases at J, with 6 bases between the two ends. This CDR3 comprises 15 residues.

The V call is TRBV5-1, the J call TRBJ2-7; 12 bases align to TRBD2. Unmatched junction bases numbered 8, after V lost 0 bases and J lost 7 bases. Germline CDR1 reads SGHRS; CDR2 reads YFSETQ. This CDR3 has 16 residues. The CDR3 spells CASSLELASGRDEQYF. CDR3 coding DNA: TGCGCCAGCAGCTTGGAGTTGGCTAGCGGGAGGGATGAGCAGTACTTC.

The sample holds a few counts of this clone. The gene calls are TRBV5-1 and TRBJ1-5; TRBD1 might be the D (5 bases). The CDR3 sequence is 15 residues long. The germline V and J ends were trimmed by 3 bases and 0 bases, with 10 bases remaining between them. The germline CDR1 and CDR2 sequences are SGHRS and YFSETQ. DNA for the CDR3: TGCGCCAGCAGCTGGGGCGGGGATAGCAATCAGCCCCAGCATTTT. It encodes CASSWGGDSNQPQHF.

This sequence joins TRBV5-5 and TRBJ2-6; either TRBD1 or TRBD2 may fit D (5 bases each). Germline CDR1 is SGHKS and CDR2 is YYEKEE (reference sequence). The V and J ends lost 4 bases and 7 bases respectively, with 12 bases between them. The CDR3 length is 14 residues. CDR3: CASSRDDIANVLTF. In DNA, the CDR3 is TGTGCCAGCAGCCGGGACGATATAGCCAACGTCCTGACTTTC.

This chain joins TRBV18 and TRBJ2-7; no definite D call. Per germline, CDR1 KGHSH and CDR2 LQKENI. CDR3 length: 16 amino acids. The germline V and J ends were trimmed by 3 bases and 4 bases, with 19 bases remaining between them. The DNA for the CDR3 is TGTGCCAGCTCACCCTTGAGCGACGGGCAGGCTTACGAGCAGTACTTC. Translated, it gives CASSPLSDGQAYEQYF. The full variable domain, completed using reference TRBV18 and TRBJ2-7, is NAGVMQNPRHLVRRRGQEARLRCSPMKGHSHVYWYRQLPEEGLKFMVYLQKENIIDESGMPKERFSAEFPKEGPSILRIQQVVRGDSAAYFCASSPLSDGQAYEQYFGPGTRLTVT.

This clone was detected a few times. This sequence joins TRBV2 and TRBJ2-2; TRBD2 aligns across 14 bases. Germline V gene lookup returns CDR1 SNHLY and CDR2 FYNNEI. Losses at the gene ends were 10 bases for V and 4 bases for J; bases not matched to a gene: 5. The CDR3 consists of 15 residues. The CDR3 reads CATGLAGGVTGELFF. The DNA of the CDR3 is TGTGCCACCGGACTAGCGGGGGGAGTCACCGGGGAGCTGTTTTTT. Drawing the rest from reference TRBV2 and TRBJ2-2, the complete variable domain is EPEVTQTPSHQVTQMGQEVILRCVPISNHLYFYWYRQILGQKVEFLVSFYNNEISEKSEIFDDQFSVERPDGSNFTLKIRSTKLEDSAMYFCATGLAGGVTGELFFGEGSRLTVL.

There are a few counts of this clone. As DNA, the CDR3 is TGTGCCAGCAGGGAGCGGGGGAGCTCCTACAATGAGCAGTTCTTC. Translated, it gives CASRERGSSYNEQFF. The chain employs TRBV2 and TRBJ2-1; 8 nucleotides line up with TRBD2. The germline V gene has CDR1 SNHLY and CDR2 FYNNEI. The V and J ends lost 6 bases and 0 bases, in that order; junction bases with no gene match: 4. This CDR3 contains 15 residues.

The genes are TRBV18 and TRBJ2-3; 9 bases fit TRBD2. CDR3 length: 17 amino acids. The V segment lost 0 bases and the J segment 2 bases; nucleotides outside the gene matches: 6. Germline V gene sequence: CDR1 KGHSH, CDR2 LQKENI. CDR3: CASSPPVLAGLTDTQYF. The CDR3 bases are TGTGCCAGCTCACCACCGGTTCTAGCGGGGCTCACAGATACGCAGTATTTT. Together with reference TRBV18 and TRBJ2-3, the CDR3 gives the full variable domain: NAGVMQNPRHLVRRRGQEARLRCSPMKGHSHVYWYRQLPEEGLKFMVYLQKENIIDESGMPKERFSAEFPKEGPSILRIQQVVRGDSAAYFCASSPPVLAGLTDTQYFGPGTRLTVL.

The rearrangement joins TRBV6-6 to TRBJ2-7, with D perhaps matching TRBD1 (6 bases). The CDR3 contains 14 residues. Trimming took off 3 bases at V and 2 bases at J, with 11 bases between the two ends. Germline V CDR1 and CDR2: MNHNY, SVGAGI (reference sequence). The CDR3 here is CASSYSTGPYEQYF. Written as DNA, the CDR3 is TGTGCCAGCAGTTATTCGACAGGCCCCTACGAGCAGTACTTC.

The V gene is TRBV6-6, the J gene TRBJ2-7, with TRBD1 identical over 10 bases. Unmatched junction bases numbered 7, after V lost 5 bases and J lost 6 bases. Germline loops: CDR1 MNHNY, CDR2 SVGAGI (reference sequence). This CDR3 spans 14 amino acids. CDR3 in DNA: TGTGCCAGCAGTACCCGGGACAGGGGTGGCGAGCAGTACTTC. Translated: CASSTRDRGGEQYF.

The gene calls are TRBV11-2 and TRBJ2-1, with 9 bases identical to TRBD2. Per the germline V gene, CDR1 is SGHAT and CDR2 is FQNNGV. The CDR3 covers 15 residues. Trimming removed 6 bases from V and 3 bases from J; junction bases left unmatched: 6. The CDR3 DNA sequence: TGTGCCAGCAGTACCCTAGCGGGGAACTACAATGAGCAGTTCTTC. Its translation is CASSTLAGNYNEQFF.

The chain joins TRBV5-1 to TRBJ2-6, with D perhaps being TRBD1 or TRBD2 (6 bases each). The CDR3 has 18 amino acids. CDR1 SGHRS and CDR2 YFSETQ come from the germline V gene. Trimming shortened V by 1 base and J by 4 bases, and 18 bases separated the two germline ends. The CDR3 loop reads CASSLSLGSGAGANVLTF. In DNA, the CDR3 is TGCGCCAGCAGCTTGTCGCTCGGGTCGGGGGCAGGGGCCAACGTCCTGACTTTC.

The rearrangement joins TRBV27 to TRBJ1-2, with 7 bases fitting TRBD1. CDR1 and CDR2 (germline): MNHEY, SMNVEV (reference sequence). The CDR3 length is 14 residues. J lost 4 bases, V lost 4 bases, and 6 bases had no gene match. CDR3 in amino acids: CASSSHRGSYGYTF. CDR3 sequence (DNA): TGTGCCAGCAGTTCTCACAGGGGTAGCTATGGCTACACCTTC.

The CDR3 coding sequence is TGTGCCAGCTCACCACAAGGGGGGAACACCGGGGAGCTGTTTTTT. It is translated as CASSPQGGNTGELFF. J is TRBJ2-2 and V is TRBV18; tentatively, D is TRBD1 (6 bases). Germline lookup yields CDR1 KGHSH and CDR2 LQKENI. This CDR3 is built from 15 residues. Trimming left V 1 base short and J 1 base short, with 7 bases between. Based on the CDR3 plus reference TRBV18 and TRBJ2-2, the full variable domain is NAGVMQNPRHLVRRRGQEARLRCSPMKGHSHVYWYRQLPEEGLKFMVYLQKENIIDESGMPKERFSAEFPKEGPSILRIQQVVRGDSAAYFCASSPQGGNTGELFFGEGSRLTVL.

This clone was observed once. The CDR3 is CASSDLGTSGRSPRTYEQYF. The CDR3, as DNA: TGTGCCAGCAGTGATTTAGGGACTAGCGGGAGGAGCCCCCGAACCTACGAGCAGTACTTC. The V call is TRBV6-1, the J call TRBJ2-7; 15 positions match TRBD2. The CDR3 length is 20 residues. The junction had 14 bases not matched to a gene; V was cut back by 3 bases and J by 2 bases. Germline V lookup: CDR1 MNHNS, CDR2 SASEGT.

CDR3 coding DNA: TGTGCCAGCAGCCAAGTCGAGGGAACCTACGAGCAGTACTTC. As protein: CASSQVEGTYEQYF. This sequence joins TRBV4-2 and TRBJ2-7, with a tentative D call TRBD2 (5 bases). V was cut by 1 base and J by 2 bases, with 9 bases left in between. The CDR3 sequence is 14 residues long. Germline-derived CDR1 and CDR2 are LGHNA and YNFKEQ.

The V gene is TRBV27, the J gene TRBJ1-4; D gene ambiguous. CDR1 is MNHEY and CDR2 is SMNVEV in the germline V gene (reference sequence). This CDR3 is built from 13 residues. The V and J ends lost 6 bases and 4 bases respectively, with 9 bases between them. This chain's CDR3 is CASSLRFNEKLFF. The CDR3, as DNA: TGTGCCAGCAGCCTCAGGTTTAATGAAAAACTGTTTTTT.

This clone is a singleton in its sample. The CDR3 DNA reads as TGCGCCAGCAGCTTGGTACAGGGAAAGGGACCTGGAAACACCATATATTTT. This translates into CASSLVQGKGPGNTIYF. The chain joins TRBV5-1 to TRBJ1-3; a weak D match, TRBD1 (6 bases). The germline V gene has CDR1 SGHRS and CDR2 YFSETQ. Trimming shortened V by 0 bases and J by 2 bases, and 15 bases separated the two germline ends. The CDR3 totals 17 residues. Using reference TRBV5-1 and TRBJ1-3 for the parts outside the CDR3, the full variable domain is KAGVTQTPRYLIKTRGQQVTLSCSPISGHRSVSWYQQTPGQGLQFLFEYFSETQRNKGNFPGRFSGRQFSNSRSEMNVSTLELGDSALYLCASSLVQGKGPGNTIYFGEGSWLTVV.